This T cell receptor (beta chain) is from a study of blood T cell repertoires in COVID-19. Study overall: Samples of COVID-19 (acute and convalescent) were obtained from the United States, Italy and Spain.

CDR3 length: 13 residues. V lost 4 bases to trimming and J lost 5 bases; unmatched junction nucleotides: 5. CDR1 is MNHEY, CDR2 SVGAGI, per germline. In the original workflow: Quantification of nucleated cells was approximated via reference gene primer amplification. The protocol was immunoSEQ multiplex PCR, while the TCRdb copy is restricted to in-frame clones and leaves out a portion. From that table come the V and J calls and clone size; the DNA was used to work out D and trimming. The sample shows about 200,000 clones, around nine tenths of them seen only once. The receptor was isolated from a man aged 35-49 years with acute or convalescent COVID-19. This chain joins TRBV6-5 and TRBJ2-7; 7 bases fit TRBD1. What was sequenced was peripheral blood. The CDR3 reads CASSLGQSDEQYF. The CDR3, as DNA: TGTGCCAGCAGTTTGGGACAGTCCGACGAGCAGTACTTC.